The present T cell receptor (beta chain) was sequenced within a study of CD8 T cells in Susac syndrome. After extraction with the RNeasy kit, about 0.5 to 1 ug of the RNA was reverse transcribed using random hexamers. TCRdb re-analysed the immunoSEQ multiplex PCR reads in MiXCR, keeping a single row per CDR3 protein. The sample shows under 90,000 distinct CDR3 sequences, roughly 94% of them seen only once. CD8+ and CD4+ blood T cells underwent TCR beta sequencing. The CDR3 length is 13 residues. The V end lost 1 base, the J end lost 10 bases, and 16 bases lay between the germline ends. Germline V gene sequence: CDR1 SQVTM, CDR2 ANQGSEA.

The chain is built from TRBV29-1 and TRBJ1-2, with a weak D call TRBD1 (6 bases). Sequenced input: CD8+ T cells from PBMCs. The sequence was collected from a human donor with Susac syndrome. The CDR3 DNA reads TGCAGCGTTGAAGGGGTCGGGACATACCCCTACACCTTC. Translating gives CSVEGVGTYPYTF.